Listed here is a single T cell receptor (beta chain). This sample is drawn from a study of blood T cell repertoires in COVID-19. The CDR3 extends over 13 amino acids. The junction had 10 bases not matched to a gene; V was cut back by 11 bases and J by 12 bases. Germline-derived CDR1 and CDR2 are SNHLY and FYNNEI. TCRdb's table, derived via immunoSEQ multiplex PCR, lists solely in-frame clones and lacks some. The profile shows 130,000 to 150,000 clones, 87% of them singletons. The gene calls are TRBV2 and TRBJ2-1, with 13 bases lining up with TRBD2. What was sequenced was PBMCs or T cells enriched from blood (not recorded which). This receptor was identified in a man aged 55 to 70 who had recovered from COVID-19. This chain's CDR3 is CAGRTSGSRVQFF. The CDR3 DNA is TGTGCCGGGAGGACTAGCGGGAGTCGCGTGCAGTTCTTC.